This TCR beta chain was observed in a study of shared clonotypes between healthy human individuals. V was cut by 5 bases and J by 0 bases, with 13 bases left in between. The CDR3 is 15 residues long. CDR1 is SGHTA, CDR2 FQGTGA, per germline. Clones were sequenced by immunoSEQ multiplex PCR, and TCRdb holds only the in-frame ones, with some missing. The sample records about 2.1 million clones, roughly 93% being singletons. Study-wide points: The study found lower generation probabilities in non-shared clonotypes than in those shared by all four donors.

As regards this clone: Its antigen is not identified.

The naive CD8 population came from CD45RO-negative cells selected for CCR7, without terminally differentiated effector memory CD45RA+ cells. The study enrolled healthy HIV-negative adults without recent acute infections or vaccinations as donors. The J gene is TRBJ1-1, the V gene TRBV7-3, with D possibly matching TRBD1 (6 bases). This receptor was obtained from a man aged 18-30 years in good health. Some clones in this sample may be carry-over from other donors' samples. The specimen sequenced was naive CD8+ T cells from PBMCs. In nucleotides, the CDR3 is TGTGCCAGCAGCCCAAGAGGACAGATGAACACTGAAGCTTTCTTT. Translation: CASSPRGQMNTEAFF.